This TCR beta chain was retrieved from a study of cytotoxic CD8 clonotypes in ibrutinib-treated CLL. After removal of 9 bases from V and 3 bases from J, the junction contained 7 bases not matched to a gene. The V gene's germline CDR1 is SNHLY and CDR2 FYNNEI. The CDR3 has 13 residues. With sequencing, the targeted depth ranged from 1 in 200,000 to 1 in 1 million T cells. The protocol was immunoSEQ multiplex PCR, while the TCRdb copy is restricted to in-frame clones and leaves out a portion. The profile shows about 130,000 clones, 70% to 80% of them singletons. Study-level points and caveats: Clonotypes that were public were uncommon, and they contracted or stayed stable on treatment. Baseline clonality exceeded age-matched healthy donors and tracked circulating CD8+ T-cell counts.

This clone has only a few counts. The antigen is unknown. The J gene is TRBJ2-7, the V gene TRBV2, with 8 nucleotides matching TRBD2. Sequenced here: PBMCs, sampled after 24 months of ibrutinib treatment. This receptor was obtained from a human donor with chronic lymphocytic leukemia. CDR3 in amino acids: CARGVSGSYEQYF. DNA for the CDR3: TGTGCCAGAGGCGTCAGCGGGAGCTACGAGCAGTACTTC.